The 8 T cell receptor beta chains given below trace back to one sample, sequenced in a study of cytomegalovirus exposure and HLA in healthy donors. Primers: 60 Vbeta forward and 13 Jbeta reverse. Sequencing used immunoSEQ multiplex PCR; TCRdb keeps in-frame clones, though not all of them. The repertoire holds approximately 100,000 clones, with 76% as singletons. The specimen was PBMCs. The receptors were gathered from a middle-aged man in good health and CMV-seronegative.

This clone was counted a few times. This specimen includes other DNA sequences encoding the same CDR3. This rearrangement joins TRBV7-2 to TRBJ2-2; D perhaps matches TRBD2 (6 bases). This CDR3 comprises 14 residues. The V gene's germline CDR1 is SGHTA and CDR2 FQGNSA. V shed 1 base and J shed 4 bases, with 7 bases lying between them. The CDR3 nucleotides read TGTGCCAGCAGCTTAGGGCGGGGCACCGGGGAGCTGTTTTTT. Translation gives CASSLGRGTGELFF.

The V call is TRBV6-1, the J call TRBJ1-1; D gene ambiguous. Trimming stripped 8 bases from V and 1 base from J, with 11 bases between. Per the germline V gene, CDR1 is MNHNS and CDR2 is SASEGT. This CDR3 spans 13 amino acids. CDR3 coding DNA: TGTGCCAGCTACCCACAGAGGAACACTGAAGCTTTCTTT. Protein product: CASYPQRNTEAFF.

This chain joins TRBV29-1 and TRBJ2-5; a weak D match, TRBD2 (6 bases). CDR1 SQVTM and CDR2 ANQGSEA come from the germline V gene. With 4 bases removed from V and 1 base from J, the gap between germline ends came to 16 bases. This CDR3 contains 15 residues. CDR3 nucleotides: TGCAGCGTTGTGGTTCTAGCGTTTACCCAAGAGACCCAGTACTTC. Amino acids: CSVVVLAFTQETQYF. The full variable domain, with the rest looked up from reference TRBV29-1 and TRBJ2-5, is SAVISQKPSRDICQRGTSLTIQCQVDSQVTMMFWYRQQPGQSLTLIATANQGSEATYESGFVIDKFPISRPNLTFSTLTVSNMSPEDSSIYLCSVVVLAFTQETQYFGPGTRLLVL.

This chain uses TRBV4-1 with TRBJ2-7; 10 nucleotides align to TRBD1. From germline, CDR1 is MGHRA and CDR2 YSYEKL. Trimming took 4 bases from V and 2 from J; bases not matched to a gene: 8. There are 16 residues in the CDR3. In DNA, the CDR3 is TGCGCCAGCAGCCCACCCGGCGGACAGGGGGCCTACGAGCAGTACTTC. As protein: CASSPPGGQGAYEQYF.

The chain uses TRBV7-3 and TRBJ2-3; TRBD2 matches at 8 bases. This CDR3 region has 15 residues. Germline V gene sequence: CDR1 SGHTA, CDR2 FQGTGA. V shed 2 bases, J shed 3 bases, and the junction held 4 bases outside the gene matches. In DNA form, the CDR3 reads TGTGCCAGCAGCTTACGGGGGGGCGGGACAGATACGCAGTATTTT. Amino acid sequence: CASSLRGGGTDTQYF.

Concerning this clone itself: The junction does not match germline at one end; this may be a read error. V and J are TRBV7-9 and TRBJ1-1; D gene uncertain. Looked up from germline, CDR1 is SEHNR and CDR2 is FQNEAQ (reference sequence). This CDR3 has 13 amino acids. The CDR3 loop reads CSSSLSRYTEAFF. The CDR3 DNA reads as TGTTCCAGCAGCTTGAGTCGTTATACTGAAGCTTTCTTT.

This clone has just one count. The junction shows a germline mismatch at one end, possibly a read error. The same CDR3 can be traced to other DNA sequences in this sample. As DNA, the CDR3 is TGTGCCATCAGTGTGGCGGGGGGGAATTCCCCCCTCCACTTT. It yields the protein CAISVAGGNSPLHF. The rearrangement uses TRBV10-3 and TRBJ1-6; tentatively, D is TRBD1 (5 bases). The CDR3 sequence is 14 residues long. Per germline, CDR1 ENHRY and CDR2 SYGVKD.

The gene calls are TRBV5-1 and TRBJ1-1, with 10 bases that match TRBD1. The V gene's germline CDR1 is SGHRS and CDR2 YFSETQ. The CDR3 runs 15 residues. The V gene end was trimmed by 4 bases and the J gene end by 1 base; junction bases not matched to a gene: 4. The CDR3: CASSLRQGANTEAFF. The CDR3 region has the DNA TGCGCCAGCAGCCTTCGACAGGGGGCGAACACTGAAGCTTTCTTT. Full variable domain (remainder filled in from reference TRBV5-1 and TRBJ1-1): KAGVTQTPRYLIKTRGQQVTLSCSPISGHRSVSWYQQTPGQGLQFLFEYFSETQRNKGNFPGRFSGRQFSNSRSEMNVSTLELGDSALYLCASSLRQGANTEAFFGQGTRLTVV.